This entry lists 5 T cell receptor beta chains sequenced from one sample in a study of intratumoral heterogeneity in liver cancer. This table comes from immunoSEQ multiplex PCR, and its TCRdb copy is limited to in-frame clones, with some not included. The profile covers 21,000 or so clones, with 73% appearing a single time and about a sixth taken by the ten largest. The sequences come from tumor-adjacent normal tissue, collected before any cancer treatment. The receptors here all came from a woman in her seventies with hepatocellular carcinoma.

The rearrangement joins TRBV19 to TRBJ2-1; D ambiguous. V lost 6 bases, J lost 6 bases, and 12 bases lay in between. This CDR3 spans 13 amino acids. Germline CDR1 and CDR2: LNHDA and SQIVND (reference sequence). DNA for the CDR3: TGTGCCAGTAGGGAACCAGGCGGCAATGAGCAGTTCTTC. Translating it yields CASREPGGNEQFF.

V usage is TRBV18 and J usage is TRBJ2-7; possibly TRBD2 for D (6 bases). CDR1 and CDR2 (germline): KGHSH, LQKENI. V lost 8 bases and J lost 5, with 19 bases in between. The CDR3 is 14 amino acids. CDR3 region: CASLAEGSSNEQYF. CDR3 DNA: TGTGCCAGCCTCGCGGAGGGGTCCTCAAACGAGCAGTACTTC.

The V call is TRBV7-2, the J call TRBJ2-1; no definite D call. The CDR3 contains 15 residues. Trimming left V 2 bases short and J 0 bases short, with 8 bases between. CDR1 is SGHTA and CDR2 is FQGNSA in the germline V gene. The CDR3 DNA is TGTGCCAGCAGCTTATCGCCAAGCTCCTACAATGAGCAGTTCTTC. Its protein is CASSLSPSSYNEQFF.

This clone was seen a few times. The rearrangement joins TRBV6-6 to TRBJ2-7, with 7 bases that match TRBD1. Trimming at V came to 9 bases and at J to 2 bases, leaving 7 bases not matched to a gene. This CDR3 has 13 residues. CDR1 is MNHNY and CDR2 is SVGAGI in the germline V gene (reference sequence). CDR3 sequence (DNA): TGTGCCAGTGGGACAGATCGTACCTACGAGCAGTACTTC. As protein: CASGTDRTYEQYF.

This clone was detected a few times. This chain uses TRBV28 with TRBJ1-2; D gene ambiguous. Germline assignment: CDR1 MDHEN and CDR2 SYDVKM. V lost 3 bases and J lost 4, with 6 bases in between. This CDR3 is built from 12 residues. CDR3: CASSFPPYGYTF. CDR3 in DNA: TGTGCCAGCAGTTTCCCCCCCTATGGCTACACCTTC.